The clone carrying this T cell receptor (beta chain) is a singleton in its sample. No antigen is known for it. Produced via immunoSEQ multiplex PCR; TCRdb's table is partial and in-frame only. The sample contains under 95,000 clones, about 85% of which appear only once. The sample comes from a study of OX40 agonist ivuxolimab in advanced cancers. Study at large: Participants could have had prior anti-PD-1, anti-PD-L1 or anti-CTLA-4 therapy, and around 40% had some. Partial responses occurred in Three dose-escalation patients, one with hepatocellular carcinoma and two with cutaneous melanoma.

The germline gives CDR1 MNHEY, CDR2 SVGAGI. Trimming cost V 7 bases and J 11 bases; bases outside gene matches: 12. This CDR3 comprises 14 residues. Findings and limits, study-wide: Among T cells, CD8+ cells averaged more expanded clones than CD4+ cells.

The TCR sequence derives from an adult with an advanced solid tumor such as melanoma, head and neck, liver or kidney cancer. Specimen: CD4+ or CD8+ T cells sorted from blood, collected in a trial of the OX40 agonist ivuxolimab. The chain employs TRBV6-5 and TRBJ1-5; TRBD1 matches at 9 bases. The CDR3, as DNA: TGTGCCAGCACCACGGGACAGGGTGCTAGGTCCCAGCATTTT. Translation gives CASTTGQGARSQHF.